This T cell receptor (beta chain) was identified in a study of blood T cells in healthy people across ages (dated by TCRdb to 2013 to 2016). Regarding the complete study: In model experiments, roughly one uniquely barcoded TCR beta cDNA molecule per two T cells was captured by template switching. The study measured age-related changes in TCR beta repertoire diversity using deep sequencing normalized with unique cDNA molecular identifiers. The donors were split into four age groups: young (average 16 years), middle-aged (roughly 42), aged (roughly 60) and long-lived (approximately 80). Two additional independent replicas of 1 million unique cDNA reads from the same blood draw were analyzed for two donors (one aged 18 to 30 and one aged 80 or older).

Details on this clonotype: Its antigen remains undetermined. Base quality data are lacking; no much larger clone is found one base away.

The CDR3 runs 13 residues from the cysteine to the phenylalanine. Only the CDR3 portion is preserved as DNA: 39 bases, with reading frame beginning at the first base. CDR1 and CDR2, looked up from the germline V gene (reference sequence), are GTSNPN and SVGIG. The junction carries 7 bases between V and J, which are trimmed by 3 bases and 2 bases respectively. Systemically healthy Caucasian individuals from Russia, some 40 in total and aged roughly 6 to 100 years, were included as donors. Around 10 milliliters of peripheral blood were collected from each donor into EDTA-treated Vacutainer tubes. Ficoll-Paque density-gradient centrifugation was used to isolate PBMCs, with at least 6 million per sample. Total RNA was extracted from PBMCs with Trizol reagent, with at least 5.5 micrograms obtained per sample. For every donor, an aliquot of PBMCs went through flow cytometry to measure the percentages of naive CD45RAhigh/CD27high T cells.

The paper as a whole reports these results and caveats: Estimates of total diversity based on one million sequenced T cells were considered lower bounds and underestimates. As age increased, observed TCR beta diversity per million T cells dropped in a roughly linear way, and a significant reduction was already evident by age roughly 40. Since profiling was done on bulk unsorted PBMCs, naive and antigen-experienced compartments could not be conclusively compared. Donor CMV infection status was unknown, potentially confounding age-related changes in expanded clonotypes. The percentage of naive T cells measured by flow cytometry correlated strongly with observed TCR beta diversity. The long-lived group showed more naive CD4+ T cells, fewer expanded clones and increased TCR diversity than the aged group, suggesting age selection.

Libraries came from 5' RACE. Reads for this sample came from an Illumina HiSeq 2500. A second PCR of about 7 to 12 cycles was run with a J-beta primer mix and a sample-barcoded 5' primer. Each TCR beta cDNA molecule received a unique molecular identifier from a template-switch 5' adaptor carrying 12 random nucleotides. Each sample yielded at least 2.5 million CDR3-containing paired-end reads. First-strand cDNA was synthesized from all RNA with the Mint cDNA synthesis kit, primed by a TRBC-specific oligonucleotide. All cDNA was treated with uracil-DNA glycosylase and then went through a first 18-cycle PCR with the universal primers M1SS and BC2_uni_R. The study's own analysis went as follows. For normalization, 1 million high-quality reads were randomly selected from each sample, with every read carrying a distinct molecular identifier. Instead of being binned into consensus sequences, reads that shared molecular identifiers were thrown out. MiTCR, with a Q25 quality threshold and the strictest error-elimination algorithm, was used for CDR3 identification, clonotype clustering and error correction. A nonparametric unseen species model using Euler transformation provided a lower-bound estimate of total TCR beta diversity. TCRdb reprocessed the public reads (quality trimming at Q25 with fastp, clone calling with MiXCR) and kept in-frame beta chains. All rows with the same CDR3 protein become a single entry with the most common DNA and genes. These V and J calls are TCRdb output, not the study's own analysis. The sample has 540,000 or so distinct CDR3 sequences on record, under 30% of them singletons. The ten largest clones capture approximately 8.7% of the sample.

These data also featured in a second study, about T cells of mothers and their children. As the second paper documents: The donors were nine systemically healthy Caucasian individuals, made up of three mothers and their six children. cDNA synthesis used all of the extracted RNA, with roughly 1.6 ug of RNA in each 15 ul reaction. In the second PCR, the M1S primer added sample barcodes and 2-4 random nucleotides. Over 9 million TCR beta CDR3 reads came from each mother, compared with 3.3 million or so reads from each child. TCR recombination output is similarly shaped by thymic selection in related and unrelated pairs, with a minor effect exerted by inherited differences. Related mother-child pairs always showed normalized repertoire overlap that was slightly higher than in unrelated mother-child pairs, though the difference was never significant. With a sensitivity of around 97 clones per million clonotypes, no persistent microchimeric T cell clones were detected. In the study, deep NGS was used to compare the TCR beta repertoires of mothers and children, and features distinguishing related mother-child pairs from unrelated individuals were sought. On average, the children were about 10 +/- 4 years old, while the mothers were about 40 +/- 4 years old. After adapters were ligated using NEBNext reagents, the libraries underwent 100+100 nt paired-end sequencing on an Illumina HiSeq 2000. Mother and child libraries were prepared a month apart and sequenced in separate runs to prevent cross-contamination. For each donor, somewhere between 500,000 and 2,000,000 distinct TCR beta clonotypes were identified. Naive TCR beta clonotypes were estimated from low-frequency clonotypes matched to each donor's FACS-determined naive share, without sorting.

This receptor was taken from a boy under 18 in good health. The sample comprised blood. The sequence joins TRBV30 to TRBJ2-2; the D gene remains uncertain. This receptor carries the CDR3 CAWRGGNTGELFF. At the DNA level, the sequence is TGTGCCTGGAGGGGCGGCAACACCGGGGAGCTGTTTTTT.